This passage covers 32 T cell receptor beta chains from one sample sequenced in a study of T cell responses to AZD1222 COVID-19 vaccine. The data were produced by immunoSEQ multiplex PCR, yet TCRdb's version contains in-frame clones alone and is incomplete. The table has some 79,000 clones, approximately 85% seen once. Sequencing was performed on peripheral blood, taken 28 days after the second AZD1222 dose. The receptor source for this set is an adult who received the AZD1222 COVID-19 vaccine.

This chain connects TRBV4-3 to TRBJ2-1; 7 bases are a match to TRBD2. Trimming took 1 base from V and 4 from J; bases not matched to a gene: 4. The CDR3 is made up of 15 amino acids. Germline V gene lookup returns CDR1 LGHNA and CDR2 YSLEER. The CDR3 is CASSQGRGGYNEQFF. The DNA for the CDR3 is TGCGCCAGCAGCCAAGGACGGGGAGGGTACAATGAGCAGTTCTTC.

This chain uses TRBV6-5 with TRBJ1-1, with D perhaps TRBD1 (5 bases). Looked up from germline, CDR1 is MNHEY and CDR2 is SVGAGI. Trimming shortened V by 4 bases and J by 0 bases, and 12 bases separated the two germline ends. CDR3 length equals 15 residues. The CDR3 is CASSFPQVMNTEAFF. The CDR3 region has the DNA TGTGCCAGCAGTTTCCCACAGGTCATGAACACTGAAGCTTTCTTT.

Notes on this clone: Other nucleotide sequences from this sample produce the same CDR3. The rearrangement joins TRBV28 to TRBJ2-2; possibly TRBD1 for D (6 bases). V was shortened by 4 bases and J by 1 base, with 10 bases between the two germline ends. This CDR3 comprises 15 residues. The germline V gene encodes CDR1 MDHEN and CDR2 SYDVKM. CDR3 DNA sequence: TGTGCCAGCAGTTCCGGGACACTGAACACCGGGGAGCTGTTTTTT. Translation: CASSSGTLNTGELFF.

The chain employs TRBV9 and TRBJ1-1; D ambiguous. The CDR3 contains 16 residues. Germline V gene data show CDR1 as SGDLS and CDR2 as YYNGEE. Between the trimmed V and J ends, which lost 0 bases and 0 bases, there was a span of 12 bases. The CDR3 region is CASSVAPGDMNTEAFF. The CDR3 DNA reads as TGTGCCAGCAGCGTAGCTCCGGGAGATATGAACACTGAAGCTTTCTTT. Full variable domain (outside the CDR3, taken from reference TRBV9 and TRBJ1-1): DSGVTQTPKHLITATGQRVTLRCSPRSGDLSVYWYQQSLDQGLQFLIQYYNGEERAKGNILERFSAQQFPDLHSELNLSSLELGDSALYFCASSVAPGDMNTEAFFGQGTRLTVV.

This clone appeared a single time. The chain recombines TRBV24-1 with TRBJ1-2; 10 bases fit TRBD1. V trimming: 5 bases; J trimming: 7 bases; junction bases outside the gene matches: 0. The CDR3 runs to 12 residues. Germline assignment: CDR1 KGHDR and CDR2 SFDVKD. CDR3 DNA: TGTGCCACCAGTGGGACAGGGGGTGGCTACACCTTC. This gives the protein CATSGTGGGYTF.

The rearrangement uses TRBV6-5 and TRBJ2-2; D ambiguous. The germline CDR1 and CDR2 sequences are MNHEY and SVGAGI. V lost 4 bases to trimming and J lost 0 bases, with 6 bases between them. The CDR3 has 14 residues. CDR3 loop: CASSSDSNTGELFF. The CDR3 coding sequence is TGTGCCAGCAGTTCAGACTCGAACACCGGGGAGCTGTTTTTT.

The V and J genes are TRBV11-3 and TRBJ2-5, with TRBD2 matching over 11 bases. The CDR3 covers 16 residues. Per germline, CDR1 SGHNT and CDR2 YENEEA. V shed 7 bases and J 4 bases; nucleotides not matched to a gene: 11. CDR3 DNA sequence: TGTGCCAGCACCGCTCGTAGCGGGGGGGCCCGAGAGACCCAGTACTTC. Its translation is CASTARSGGARETQYF.

The gene calls are TRBV27 and TRBJ2-7; 7 bases fit TRBD2. CDR1 and CDR2 (germline): MNHEY, SMNVEV (reference sequence). The CDR3 contains 13 residues. V trimming: 3 bases; J trimming: 1 base; junction bases outside the gene matches: 0. Here the CDR3 reads CASSLGGSYEQYV. The CDR3, as DNA: TGTGCCAGCAGTTTGGGGGGGTCCTACGAGCAGTACGTC.

V is TRBV11-3 and J is TRBJ2-7; D perhaps matches TRBD1 (6 bases). Between the trimmed V and J ends, which lost 5 bases and 5 bases, there was a span of 19 bases. The CDR3 has 15 amino acids. CDR1 is SGHNT and CDR2 is YENEEA in the germline V gene. CDR3 in amino acids: CASSRTVVTPNEQYF. Here the CDR3 DNA reads TGTGCCAGCAGCCGGACAGTTGTGACGCCCAACGAGCAGTACTTC. Supplemented by reference TRBV11-3 and TRBJ2-7, the full variable domain reads EAGVVQSPRYKIIEKKQPVAFWCNPISGHNTLYWYLQNLGQGPELLIRYENEEAVDDSQLPKDRFSAERLKGVDSTLKIQPAELGDSAVYLCASSRTVVTPNEQYFGPGTRLTVT.

This clone was observed a single time. The rearrangement joins TRBV2 to TRBJ2-1, with D tentatively TRBD1 (6 bases). The CDR3 has 11 residues. The V gene lost 10 bases and the J gene lost 14 bases, with 18 bases spanning the gap. The germline gives CDR1 SNHLY, CDR2 FYNNEI. CDR3 sequence: CATSTGVSKFF. CDR3 DNA: TGTGCCACCTCGACAGGCGTTTCGAAGTTCTTC. Based on the CDR3 plus reference TRBV2 and TRBJ2-1, the full variable domain is EPEVTQTPSHQVTQMGQEVILRCVPISNHLYFYWYRQILGQKVEFLVSFYNNEISEKSEIFDDQFSVERPDGSNFTLKIRSTKLEDSAMYFCATSTGVSKFFGPGTRLTVL.

This clone was observed a few times. The chain recombines TRBV5-4 with TRBJ2-1, with 15 bases aligning to TRBD2. Trimming at V came to 0 bases and at J to 8 bases, leaving 3 bases not matched to a gene. The germline CDR1 and CDR2 sequences are SGHNT and YYREEE (reference sequence). The CDR3 extends over 16 amino acids. Here the CDR3 DNA reads TGTGCCAGCAGCTTGGGGACTAGCGGGGGGGACTATGAGCAGTTCTTC. It translates to CASSLGTSGGDYEQFF.

This chain connects TRBV30 to TRBJ1-4; D possibly corresponds to TRBD1 (6 bases). Germline V gene sequence: CDR1 GTSNPN, CDR2 SVGIG (reference sequence). The CDR3 extends over 13 amino acids. The ends were cut back, 1 base at V and 8 bases at J, with 11 bases in the middle. The CDR3 DNA follows: TGTGCCTGGAGTGGACAGGTTGGCGAAAAACTGTTTTTT. It encodes CAWSGQVGEKLFF.

The genes are TRBV12-5 and TRBJ2-1; D is perhaps TRBD1 (6 bases). Germline CDR1 is LGHNT and CDR2 is FRNRAP. The CDR3 spans 16 residues. Deletions cut 5 bases from V and 7 bases from J, with 21 bases between. CDR3 protein: CASGPMDRTVGNEQFF. CDR3 DNA: TGTGCTAGTGGTCCCATGGACAGAACCGTAGGAAATGAGCAGTTCTTC.

V is TRBV12-5 and J is TRBJ1-5, with D possibly matching TRBD1 (5 bases). Trimming shortened V by 4 bases and J by 4 bases, and 11 bases separated the two germline ends. This CDR3 region has 14 residues. The germline gives CDR1 LGHNT, CDR2 FRNRAP. The CDR3 sequence is CASGSGQKNQPQHF. The CDR3 bases are TGTGCTAGTGGTTCGGGGCAGAAAAATCAGCCCCAGCATTTT.

This clone was counted a few times. The chain carries TRBV5-1 and TRBJ2-7; D perhaps matches TRBD1 (6 bases). The germline V and J ends were trimmed by 2 bases and 6 bases, with 15 bases remaining between them. The CDR3 runs 14 residues. CDR1 SGHRS and CDR2 YFSETQ come from the germline V gene. CDR3 region: CASSFNGDKGEQYF. CDR3 sequence (DNA): TGCGCCAGCAGCTTTAACGGGGACAAGGGCGAGCAGTACTTC.

The chain links TRBV27 to TRBJ2-2, with 10 bases matching TRBD1. Trimming cost V 5 bases and J 1 base; bases outside gene matches: 1. Per germline, CDR1 MNHEY and CDR2 SMNVEV (reference sequence). This CDR3 is built from 15 residues. CDR3 sequence: CASSGQGVNTGELFF. The CDR3 nucleotides are TGTGCCAGCAGTGGACAGGGGGTGAACACCGGGGAGCTGTTTTTT.

The chain employs TRBV7-9 and TRBJ1-2; D uncertain. Germline V gives CDR1 SEHNR, CDR2 FQNEAQ (reference sequence). The CDR3 has 13 amino acids. With 1 base removed from V and 6 bases from J, the gap between germline ends came to 9 bases. CDR3 amino acids: CASSLGTRDGYTF. In nucleotides, the CDR3 is TGTGCCAGCAGCTTAGGGACTAGGGATGGCTACACCTTC.

This clone was detected only once. The chain couples TRBV18 to TRBJ1-2; weak D call: TRBD1 (5 bases). Germline CDR1 KGHSH, CDR2 LQKENI. This CDR3 contains 14 residues. Trimming took off 0 bases at V and 7 bases at J, with 12 bases between the two ends. CDR3 DNA sequence: TGTGCCAGCTCACCACCGCTGGGGGAGGGTGGCTACACCTTC. Amino acid sequence: CASSPPLGEGGYTF.

The chain is built from TRBV28 and TRBJ1-1, with D hard to call. The V end was cut by 10 bases, the J end by 0 bases, with 9 bases between. The CDR3 is 12 residues long. In germline, CDR1 is MDHEN, CDR2 SYDVKM. The CDR3 DNA reads as TGTGCCACCCAGGAACTGAACACTGAAGCTTTCTTT. This encodes CATQELNTEAFF.

V is TRBV6-7 and J is TRBJ1-5; weak D call: TRBD1 (5 bases). TRBV6-7 is sorted into the ORF group, with uncertain function. This CDR3 is 16 amino acids long. Trimming cost V 5 bases and J 1 base, with 15 bases left between them. In DNA form, the CDR3 reads TGTGCCAGCAGTCCCCCGAGGGGCAGGAGCAATCAGCCCCAGCATTTT. This sequence encodes CASSPPRGRSNQPQHF.

V usage is TRBV24-1 and J usage is TRBJ2-7; TRBD1 agrees at 10 bases. This CDR3 region has 15 residues. The V gene end was trimmed by 4 bases and the J gene end by 5 bases; junction bases not matched to a gene: 7. Looked up from germline, CDR1 is KGHDR and CDR2 is SFDVKD. The CDR3 loop is CATSELGTGADEQYV. The CDR3, as DNA: TGTGCCACCAGTGAGCTTGGGACAGGGGCCGACGAGCAGTACGTC.

This sequence joins TRBV10-1 and TRBJ1-2, with D perhaps TRBD1 (6 bases). CDR1 and CDR2 from the germline V gene are WNHNN and SYGVQD (reference sequence). V shed 5 bases and J shed 5 bases, with 15 bases lying between them. This CDR3 has 14 residues. The CDR3 loop reads CASSPVGGRYGYTF. The CDR3 nucleotides are TGCGCCAGCAGTCCAGTTGGGGGCCGGTATGGCTACACCTTC.

The chain has TRBV3-1 (or the pseudogene TRBV3-2) and TRBJ2-2, with TRBD2 as a possible D gene (6 bases). The germline gives CDR1 LGHDT, CDR2 YNNKEL (reference sequence). Deletions cut 0 bases from V and 5 bases from J, with 28 bases between. The CDR3 consists of 21 residues. The CDR3 DNA follows: TGTGCCAGCAGCCAAGAGGGGTACTGGATAGCGGAGGGGATCAAAACCGGGGAGCTGTTTTTT. Encoded protein: CASSQEGYWIAEGIKTGELFF.

The chain combines TRBV28 with TRBJ1-1, with 8 positions matching TRBD1. The germline gives CDR1 MDHEN, CDR2 SYDVKM. The CDR3 is 13 residues long. Trimming cost V 6 bases and J 1 base; bases outside gene matches: 1. The CDR3 sequence: CASRGTGNTEAFF. DNA for the CDR3: TGTGCCAGCAGAGGGACAGGGAACACTGAAGCTTTCTTT.

In regard to this clone: The sample holds other DNA sequences that translate to the same CDR3. The chain joins TRBV28 to TRBJ2-3; D remains ambiguous. Germline values: CDR1 MDHEN, CDR2 SYDVKM. V shed 6 bases and J shed 0 bases, with 10 bases lying between them. This CDR3 is built from 14 residues. The CDR3 sequence is CASSLRSSTDTQYF. The DNA for the CDR3 is TGTGCCAGCAGCCTCAGATCTAGCACAGATACGCAGTATTTT.

V gene TRBV14 combines with J gene TRBJ2-1, with TRBD2 identical over 10 bases. Losses at the gene ends were 4 bases for V and 12 bases for J; bases not matched to a gene: 12. The germline CDR1 and CDR2 sequences are SGHDN and FVKESK. CDR3 length: 15 amino acids. CDR3 nucleotides: TGTGCCAGCAGCCCAACACTAGCGGGATTAAGTGGGCAGTTCTTC. This gives the protein CASSPTLAGLSGQFF.

The rearrangement joins TRBV6-2 or TRBV6-3 to TRBJ2-5; D not certain. Germline CDR1 reads MNHEY; CDR2 reads SVGEGT. V shed 6 bases and J shed 7 bases, with 24 bases lying between them. There are 16 residues in the CDR3. CDR3 in amino acids: CASSRQGSMGRGTQYF. Here the CDR3 DNA reads TGTGCCAGCAGCCGACAAGGTAGCATGGGCCGTGGGACCCAGTACTTC.

The chain has TRBV11-3 and TRBJ2-2; no clear D gene. Germline V gene sequence: CDR1 SGHNT, CDR2 YENEEA. CDR3 length: 15 amino acids. Deletions cut 1 base from V and 1 base from J, with 7 bases between. The CDR3 protein is CASSLAWGNTGELFF. DNA for the CDR3: TGTGCCAGCAGCTTAGCTTGGGGGAACACCGGGGAGCTGTTTTTT.

The genes are TRBV9 and TRBJ2-2; D is unresolved. The CDR3 length is 12 residues. V was shortened by 0 bases and J by 7 bases, with 4 bases between the two germline ends. CDR1 is SGDLS and CDR2 is YYNGEE in the germline V gene. The chain's CDR3 is CASSVGVGELFF. The CDR3 DNA reads TGTGCCAGCAGCGTAGGGGTCGGGGAGCTGTTTTTT. The full variable domain, with the rest looked up from reference TRBV9 and TRBJ2-2, is DSGVTQTPKHLITATGQRVTLRCSPRSGDLSVYWYQQSLDQGLQFLIQYYNGEERAKGNILERFSAQQFPDLHSELNLSSLELGDSALYFCASSVGVGELFFGEGSRLTVL.

V and J are TRBV30 and TRBJ2-3; 8 bases are shared with TRBD2. Germline V gene lookup returns CDR1 GTSNPN and CDR2 SVGIG (reference sequence). The length of the CDR3 is 14 residues. Trimming removed 0 bases from V and 4 bases from J; junction bases left unmatched: 3. CDR3 amino acids: CAWSVGGASDTQYF. In DNA form, the CDR3 reads TGTGCCTGGAGTGTCGGGGGGGCTTCAGATACGCAGTATTTT.

The chain uses TRBV29-1 and TRBJ1-5; 11 bases are a match to TRBD1. CDR1 is SQVTM, CDR2 ANQGSEA, per germline. This CDR3 is 16 amino acids long. After removal of 5 bases from V and 6 bases from J, the junction contained 12 bases not matched to a gene. The CDR3 coding sequence is TGCAGCGTTTTATACTCCGGGACAGGGGGATCTCAGCCCCAGCATTTT. Translating gives CSVLYSGTGGSQPQHF.

V gene TRBV19 combines with J gene TRBJ1-3; 12 bases are a match to TRBD1. The germline V gene has CDR1 LNHDA and CDR2 SQIVND (reference sequence). V shed 4 bases, J shed 4 bases, and the junction held 8 bases outside the gene matches. This CDR3 has 17 residues. CDR3 protein: CASSKSGTGGSGNTIYF. The CDR3, as DNA: TGTGCCAGTAGTAAATCCGGGACAGGGGGCTCCGGAAACACCATATATTTT.